The clone carrying this TCR beta chain occurred a few times. This sample was taken from a study of OX40 agonist ivuxolimab in advanced cancers. TCRdb's table, derived via immunoSEQ multiplex PCR, lists solely in-frame clones and lacks some. The sample includes 10,000 to 15,000 clones, around 76% of them seen just once. Germline assignment: CDR1 MDHEN and CDR2 SYDVKM. The trim removed 5 bases at V and 3 bases at J, leaving 12 bases unmatched. The CDR3 consists of 16 residues. Exclusion applied to patients with autoimmune disease history or systemic immunosuppression. V and J are TRBV28 and TRBJ1-1; 7 bases are shared with TRBD1. Sequenced here: CD4+ or CD8+ T cells sorted from blood, sampled in a trial of the OX40 agonist ivuxolimab. This sequence was found in an adult with an advanced solid tumor such as melanoma, head and neck, liver or kidney cancer. CDR3 in amino acids: CASSPPGAGGYTEAFF. DNA for the CDR3: TGTGCCAGCAGTCCCCCTGGAGCAGGGGGGTACACTGAAGCTTTCTTT.